What follows is one T cell receptor (beta chain) and its context. This clone is a singleton in its sample. Its antigen remains undetermined. No base quality values were provided; no much bigger clone lies one nucleotide off. The same CDR3 can be traced to other DNA sequences in this sample. Healthy HIV-negative adults with no recently reported acute infections or vaccinations were included as donors. All donors were Caucasian adults living in Nashville, Tennessee, USA. CD4+ T cells were enriched by magnetic negative selection; naive cells were then positively selected on CD45RA, and the negative fraction formed the memory subset. After blood collection by leukapheresis, PBMCs were isolated using Ficoll-Histopaque density gradient centrifugation and then cryopreserved in the vapor phase of liquid nitrogen. Analytical flow cytometry was used to check the purity and quantity of every magnetically sorted T cell population. From each sorted fraction, genomic DNA was isolated and quantified by UV absorbance on a Nanodrop 2000c.

The record originates from a study of shared clonotypes between healthy human individuals (dated by TCRdb to between 2020 and 2021). A note on the overall study: The cohort comprised a couple of women and three men aged 18 to 49 years. Leukapheresis yielded between about 0.85 and 9 billion PBMCs per donor. Different laboratories and diverse techniques were used to prepare libraries and sequence TCR repertoires, to increase sequencing depth and limit assay-specific biases. For each donor, CD4 naive and CD4 memory were each given three plates, CD8 naive was given two plates, and CD8 memory was given one plate. Blood TCR repertoires of about five healthy adults were deeply sequenced to estimate repertoire size and the extent of clonotype sharing between individuals. Results and caveats for the whole study, not just this receptor: Naive subsets generally had larger estimated clonotype richness than memory subsets. Based on pairwise subsampling, the degree of clonotype sharing among donors was expected to be affected by sequencing depth. Because the study included a small number of donors, the genetic and exposure-history diversity represented was limited. Compared with non-shared clonotypes, the clonotypes found in all four sorted-subset donors had higher generation probabilities. Incomplete sequencing was indicated by rarefaction of sorted-subset datasets, despite the large sequencing depth. When a few donors were compared, the shared fraction of clonotypes was 5% to 6.5% for naive CD4, about 4% for naive CD8, roughly 2.5% for memory CD4, and 0.35% to 0.5% for memory CD8. Sampling was restricted to blood, and TCR repertoires in tissue are likely to differ from TCR repertoires in blood.

Using the deep immunoSEQ assay, multiplex PCR amplified TCR CDR3 regions from genomic DNA. For each cell subset, the extracted genomic DNA was distributed evenly across all wells of several immunoSEQ 96-well plates, and each plate served as one replicate. Each replicate PCR for sorted subsets received about 220 ng genomic DNA, equal to tens of thousands of T cell genomes. Purified libraries were measured with a Qubit 3.0 fluorometer, size-checked on a Bioanalyzer 2100, and measured again with the KAPA Library Quantification kit. A separate single-read 150-cycle Illumina NextSeq 550 flow cell was used to sequence each immunoSEQ 96-well plate. Per the authors' processing: Because the immunoSEQ output included only junctional sequences and no quality scores, the filtering could not be the same as the filtering used for full-length reads. To assign V/J genes and CDR3, sequences were annotated using PyIR, a Python wrapper for IgBLAST v1.9, with IMGT germline references. Reads were filtered out if the reads had weak V/J assignments (E-value above 1e-6), no CDR3, stop codons, out-of-frame junctions, or ambiguous translated residues. A V3J clonotype was defined by an identical inferred V gene, J gene, and CDR3 amino acid sequence. Percentage overlap between repertoires was computed as shared unique clonotypes divided by the size of the smaller repertoire. Repertoire richness was assessed with RTK rarefaction, the Chao1 estimator, and Recon v2.1 estimates of unobserved clonotypes. For all TCRbeta clonotypes obtained by the gDNA method from a few donors, generation probabilities were computed with OLGA. Sourced from immuneACCESS, this table was stored by TCRdb with only in-frame sequences that have V and J called. A share of the clones is absent; for the studies checked, an unresolved V gene accounts for under half, and the remainder has no known explanation. V, J and clone size reflect that table, while D and trimming were determined from the DNA. Counted in this sample were roughly 2 million clones; 95% of them appeared once. The ten largest clonotypes hold 0.13% of the sample.

From the cysteine up to the phenylalanine, the CDR3 has a length of 13 residues. CDR3 DNA only is kept here, 39 bases in frame from base 1. According to the germline V gene, CDR1 reads SQVTM and CDR2 reads ANQGSEA. V is clipped by 2 bases and J by 0 bases, and the sequence between their germline boundaries is 7 bases long. This receptor chain uses TRBV29-1 and TRBJ1-1, with the D gene uncertain. Sequenced material: naive CD4+ T cells sorted from blood. The cell subset or site label on this specimen signifies: CD45RA+ positively selected. The source is a man younger than 30 in good health. The base sequence is TGCAGCGTTGAAAGGCGTATGAACACTGAAGCTTTCTTT. Translated, this gives CSVERRMNTEAFF.